The 25 T cell receptor beta chains given below trace back to one sample, sequenced in a study of shared clonotypes between healthy human individuals. The method was immunoSEQ multiplex PCR; TCRdb's version includes in-frame clones alone and lacks a portion of them. Of 600,000 or so clones in the sample, roughly 98% are singletons; the top ten hold approximately 0.3%. In the naive CD8 group, cells lacked CD45RO and were positively selected for CCR7, so terminally differentiated effector memory CD45RA+ cells were left out. The sample was naive CD8+ T cells sorted from blood. These receptor sequences come from a man in his thirties or forties in good health.

The rearrangement joins TRBV11-2 to TRBJ2-3, with 9 bases that match TRBD1. The CDR3 is 15 residues long. CDR1 and CDR2 from the germline V gene are SGHAT and FQNNGV. Trimming removed 5 bases from V and 4 bases from J; junction bases left unmatched: 7. CDR3 residues: CASSLRDRVSDTQYF. The DNA of the CDR3 is TGTGCCAGCAGCCTCCGGGACAGGGTATCAGATACGCAGTATTTT. Full variable domain (outside the CDR3, taken from reference TRBV11-2 and TRBJ2-3): EAGVAQSPRYKIIEKRQSVAFWCNPISGHATLYWYQQILGQGPKLLIQFQNNGVVDDSQLPKDRFSAERLKGVDSTLKIQPAKLEDSAVYLCASSLRDRVSDTQYFGPGTRLTVL.

The V gene is TRBV7-9, the J gene TRBJ2-3; 12 nucleotides line up with TRBD2. The CDR3 extends over 18 amino acids. Germline V gene data show CDR1 as SEHNR and CDR2 as FQNEAQ (reference sequence). Unmatched junction bases numbered 12, after V lost 5 bases and J lost 3 bases. This CDR3 is CASSPSSGRAGLTDTQYF. For the CDR3, the DNA is TGTGCCAGCAGCCCTTCTAGCGGGAGGGCCGGTTTAACAGATACGCAGTATTTT.

The chain links TRBV7-2 to TRBJ2-3; D is unclear. CDR3 size: 13 residues. Germline lookup yields CDR1 SGHTA and CDR2 FQGNSA. Trimming shortened V by 0 bases and J by 3 bases, and 4 bases separated the two germline ends. The chain's CDR3 is CASSLAVTDTQYF. CDR3 DNA: TGTGCCAGCAGCTTAGCCGTAACAGATACGCAGTATTTT.

The V and J genes are TRBV9 and TRBJ2-7, with 9 bases lining up with TRBD2. CDR1 is SGDLS and CDR2 is YYNGEE in the germline V gene. The ends lost 4 bases at V and 0 bases at J; junction bases unmatched: 14. The CDR3 runs 18 residues. As DNA, the CDR3 is TGTGCCAGCAGCACCTCCGCAGCTAGCGGGACAGCCTCCTACGAGCAGTACTTC. It encodes CASSTSAASGTASYEQYF.

The V call is TRBV25-1, the J call TRBJ2-3, with a tentative D call TRBD2 (6 bases). From germline, CDR1 is MGHDK and CDR2 SYGVNS. The CDR3 has 14 amino acids. V was cut by 7 bases and J by 0 bases, with 11 bases left in between. The CDR3 is CASNGGTSTDTQYF. The CDR3 coding sequence is TGTGCCAGCAACGGCGGGACTAGCACAGATACGCAGTATTTT.

The chain joins TRBV19 to TRBJ2-7; D possibly corresponds to TRBD2 (5 bases). The germline V gene has CDR1 LNHDA and CDR2 SQIVND (reference sequence). CDR3 size: 12 residues. V lost 4 bases to trimming and J lost 1 base, with 5 bases between them. The chain's CDR3 is CASSRGSYEQYF. The CDR3 nucleotides are TGTGCCAGTAGTAGAGGGTCCTACGAGCAGTACTTC.

The CDR3 sequence: CANGVAGEQYF. In DNA form, the CDR3 reads TGTGCGAACGGGGTGGCGGGCGAGCAGTACTTC. The J gene is TRBJ2-7, the V gene TRBV10-3; a weak D match, TRBD2 (5 bases). CDR3 size: 11 residues. Germline values: CDR1 ENHRY, CDR2 SYGVKD.

The chain employs TRBV10-2 and TRBJ1-4; weak D call: TRBD1 (6 bases). Trimming removed 3 bases from V and 6 bases from J, with 20 bases in between. CDR1 is WSHSY and CDR2 is SAAADI in the germline V gene. This CDR3 has 17 amino acids. CDR3 sequence (DNA): TGCGCCAGCAGTGAATTAATCCGGGACACAGAGGATGAAAAACTGTTTTTT. Translating gives CASSELIRDTEDEKLFF.

This sequence joins TRBV28 and TRBJ1-2; a weak D match, TRBD1 (5 bases). V was cut by 6 bases and J by 6 bases, with 14 bases left in between. CDR1 MDHEN and CDR2 SYDVKM come from the germline V gene. The CDR3 spans 13 residues. The CDR3 nucleotides read TGTGCCAGCAGAGCCGTGGGGGAGGATGGCTACACCTTC. The encoded protein is CASRAVGEDGYTF.

The chain employs TRBV5-1 and TRBJ2-1; TRBD1 matches at 7 bases. The V gene end was trimmed by 2 bases and the J gene end by 7 bases; junction bases not matched to a gene: 9. The CDR3 consists of 15 residues. CDR1 is SGHRS and CDR2 is YFSETQ in the germline V gene. CDR3 amino acids: CASSLWTGGPNEQFF. Written as DNA, the CDR3 is TGCGCCAGCAGCTTATGGACAGGAGGTCCGAATGAGCAGTTCTTC.

This clone appeared a single time. V and J are TRBV5-6 and TRBJ2-7; no firm D call. Germline lookup yields CDR1 SGHDT and CDR2 YYEEEE. The ends were cut back, 2 bases at V and 5 bases at J, with 5 bases in the middle. The CDR3 is 11 residues long. The CDR3 spells CASSFNHEQYF. For the CDR3, the DNA is TGTGCCAGCAGCTTTAACCACGAGCAGTACTTC.

The chain uses TRBV9 and TRBJ1-1; D is unresolved. Trimming removed 0 bases from V and 3 bases from J, with 9 bases in between. CDR3 length: 14 residues. Germline lookup yields CDR1 SGDLS and CDR2 YYNGEE. CDR3: CASSVGVLDTEAFF. The CDR3 nucleotides are TGTGCCAGCAGCGTAGGGGTTTTGGACACTGAAGCTTTCTTT.

The chain joins TRBV21-1 to TRBJ1-5; the table's TRBD1 call for D was not verified on the DNA. TRBV21-1 is given as a pseudogene. The CDR3 totals 14 residues. The CDR3 is CARLTRGSNQPQHF. The CDR3 nucleotides read TGTGCCAGACTGACCAGGGGGAGCAATCAGCCCCAGCATTTT.

The chain carries TRBV7-9 and TRBJ1-2; 8 bases map to TRBD1. Germline V gene lookup returns CDR1 SEHNR and CDR2 FQNEAQ (reference sequence). After removal of 5 bases from V and 8 bases from J, the junction contained 7 bases not matched to a gene. The CDR3 loop spans 13 amino acids. The CDR3 nucleotides read TGTGCCAGCAGCGCGTACAGGGGGGACGGCTACACCTTC. It encodes CASSAYRGDGYTF.

The chain carries TRBV4-1 and TRBJ2-7; D uncertain. V lost 0 bases, J lost 6 bases, and 9 bases lay in between. This CDR3 spans 13 amino acids. CDR1 and CDR2 from the germline V gene are MGHRA and YSYEKL. The CDR3 spells CASSQEGWGEQYF. CDR3 DNA: TGCGCCAGCAGCCAAGAGGGTTGGGGCGAGCAGTACTTC.

V usage is TRBV10-2 and J usage is TRBJ2-5, with D tentatively TRBD1 (6 bases). This CDR3 comprises 13 residues. The germline CDR1 and CDR2 sequences are WSHSY and SAAADI. Trimming removed 10 bases from V and 0 bases from J, with 12 bases in between. The CDR3 sequence is CAISGQNQETQYF. CDR3 nucleotides: TGCGCCATATCCGGACAGAACCAAGAGACCCAGTACTTC.

The chain is built from TRBV5-8 and TRBJ2-7; 9 bases align to TRBD2. The CDR3 runs 16 residues. CDR1 is SGHTS, CDR2 YDEGEE, per germline. The V segment lost 10 bases and the J segment 2 bases; nucleotides outside the gene matches: 16. CDR3 region: CAPIRASGKRTYEQYF. The CDR3 nucleotides are TGTGCCCCCATAAGGGCTAGCGGGAAGAGGACCTACGAGCAGTACTTC.

The chain employs TRBV28 and TRBJ2-2; 10 bases line up with TRBD1. The V gene's germline CDR1 is MDHEN and CDR2 SYDVKM. V gave up 4 bases and J gave up 3 bases; unmatched junction bases: 11. The CDR3 consists of 18 residues. The CDR3 loop is CASSSIEDRGRHTGELFF. The CDR3 DNA is TGTGCCAGCAGTTCAATCGAAGACAGGGGGCGTCACACCGGGGAGCTGTTTTTT.

The chain combines TRBV7-9 with TRBJ2-7, with 9 bases that match TRBD2. The CDR3 sequence is 17 residues long. Germline CDR1 is SEHNR and CDR2 is FQNEAQ (reference sequence). V trimming: 5 bases; J trimming: 4 bases; junction bases outside the gene matches: 15. The CDR3 nucleotides read TGTGCCAGCAGCCCTCGAGGCGGGGGACTAGCTAGGTACGAGCAGTACTTC. Translation: CASSPRGGGLARYEQYF.

This clone was seen once. This chain joins TRBV7-9 and TRBJ2-3; 14 bases line up with TRBD2. V lost 4 bases to trimming and J lost 6 bases; unmatched junction nucleotides: 3. Germline lookup yields CDR1 SEHNR and CDR2 FQNEAQ (reference sequence). This CDR3 contains 15 residues. CDR3 nucleotide sequence: TGTGCCAGCAGCTCGACTAGCGGGAGGGAGGATACGCAGTATTTT. Translating it yields CASSSTSGREDTQYF.

The chain recombines TRBV10-3 with TRBJ2-1; 8 nucleotides agree with TRBD1. The CDR3 spans 15 residues. Losses at the gene ends were 3 bases for V and 5 bases for J; bases not matched to a gene: 6. Germline V lookup: CDR1 ENHRY, CDR2 SYGVKD. The CDR3 DNA sequence: TGTGCCATCAGTGAAACGGGACAGGACAACAATGAGCAGTTCTTC. Encoded protein: CAISETGQDNNEQFF.

This chain connects TRBV9 to TRBJ2-5; 10 nucleotides agree with TRBD2. The germline V gene encodes CDR1 SGDLS and CDR2 YYNGEE. The CDR3 has 16 amino acids. Unmatched junction bases numbered 7, after V lost 0 bases and J lost 5 bases. In DNA, the CDR3 is TGTGCCAGCAGCGTAGTCGGGCTAGCGGGAGTTGAGACCCAGTACTTC. Translated, it gives CASSVVGLAGVETQYF.

This clone was observed a single time. The rearrangement joins TRBV4-2 to TRBJ1-4, with a weak D call TRBD1 (5 bases). This CDR3 is built from 16 residues. The V gene lost 0 bases and the J gene lost 5 bases, with 13 bases spanning the gap. Per germline, CDR1 LGHNA and CDR2 YNFKEQ. The CDR3 reads CASSQDRGTRNEKLFF. CDR3 nucleotide sequence: TGTGCCAGCAGCCAAGATCGGGGGACCCGCAATGAAAAACTGTTTTTT.

This rearrangement joins TRBV2 to TRBJ1-5, with TRBD1 matching over 7 bases. Germline V CDR1 and CDR2: SNHLY, FYNNEI. J gave up 3 bases and V 2 bases, and 4 bases lay outside the gene matches. The CDR3 is 15 amino acids. The DNA of the CDR3 is TGTGCCAGCAGTGAAAAGACAGGGAACAATCAGCCCCAGCATTTT. It yields the protein CASSEKTGNNQPQHF. The variable domain in full, completed from reference TRBV2 and TRBJ1-5, reads EPEVTQTPSHQVTQMGQEVILRCVPISNHLYFYWYRQILGQKVEFLVSFYNNEISEKSEIFDDQFSVERPDGSNFTLKIRSTKLEDSAMYFCASSEKTGNNQPQHFGDGTRLSIL.

V gene TRBV11-2 combines with J gene TRBJ2-1; D might be TRBD2 (6 bases). Trimming pared 7 bases from V and 0 bases from J, leaving 19 bases between. In germline, CDR1 is SGHAT, CDR2 FQNNGV. CDR3 size: 17 residues. Written as DNA, the CDR3 is TGTGCCAGCACCCAAGGGCTAGCGCCGAGCTCCTACAATGAGCAGTTCTTC. As protein: CASTQGLAPSSYNEQFF.